Presented here are 23 T cell receptor beta chains from one specimen sequenced in a study of preoperative IRX-2 immunotherapy in early breast cancer. The sample's treatment: preoperative locoregional IRX-2 cytokine immunotherapy. TCRdb's copy holds only in-frame clones and misses some; the assay was immunoSEQ multiplex PCR. The repertoire consists of around 3,000 clones, with roughly 69% occurring once and the leading ten covering about 9%. The starting material was tumor tissue, obtained before IRX-2 immunotherapy. These receptors all come from a human donor with breast cancer.

The chain links TRBV7-5 to TRBJ2-2. TRBV7-5 is a pseudogene locus. This CDR3 region has 14 residues. The CDR3 nucleotides read TGTGCCAGCAGCTCGACCAGGAACACCGGGGAGCTGTTTTTT. Encoded protein: CASSSTRNTGELFF.

This chain uses TRBV6-8 with TRBJ2-3; no clear D gene. CDR3 length: 14 amino acids. Deletions cut 7 bases from V and 11 bases from J, with 22 bases between. The germline V gene has CDR1 MNHGY and CDR2 SAAAGT. The chain's CDR3 is CASTPGSHGRKQYF. CDR3 bases: TGTGCCAGCACCCCAGGCTCTCACGGGCGTAAGCAGTATTTT.

The chain links TRBV5-1 to TRBJ2-1; D possibly matches TRBD1 or TRBD2 (5 bases each). Per germline, CDR1 SGHRS and CDR2 YFSETQ. The CDR3 extends over 15 amino acids. Between the trimmed V and J ends, which lost 4 bases and 4 bases, there was a span of 15 bases. The CDR3 is CASSPGAPLYNEQFF. The CDR3 nucleotides are TGCGCCAGCAGCCCCGGGGCCCCTCTATACAATGAGCAGTTCTTC.

The sample holds a few counts of this clone. The chain couples TRBV29-1 to TRBJ2-3; D is possibly TRBD1 (5 bases). Germline loops: CDR1 SQVTM, CDR2 ANQGSEA. The germline V and J ends were trimmed by 4 bases and 1 base, with 9 bases remaining between them. There are 13 residues in the CDR3. For the CDR3, the DNA is TGCAGCGTTGCTGTAGGGGGCACAGATACGCAGTATTTT. Translation: CSVAVGGTDTQYF.

The chain carries TRBV18 and TRBJ1-2; no firm D call. Trimming stripped 3 bases from V and 4 bases from J, with 15 bases between. Germline CDR1 is KGHSH and CDR2 is LQKENI. CDR3 length: 15 amino acids. The CDR3: CASSPASEGSYGYTF. The DNA of the CDR3 is TGTGCCAGCTCACCCGCCTCAGAAGGGTCCTATGGCTACACCTTC. Together with reference TRBV18 and TRBJ1-2, the CDR3 gives the full variable domain: NAGVMQNPRHLVRRRGQEARLRCSPMKGHSHVYWYRQLPEEGLKFMVYLQKENIIDESGMPKERFSAEFPKEGPSILRIQQVVRGDSAAYFCASSPASEGSYGYTFGSGTRLTVV.

The chain has TRBV30 and TRBJ2-3; D not resolved. V dropped 5 bases and J dropped 2 bases, with 14 bases sitting between them. This CDR3 is built from 14 residues. Germline V CDR1 and CDR2: GTSNPN, SVGIG (reference sequence). CDR3 sequence reads: CAWGERQLTDTQYF. DNA of the CDR3: TGTGCCTGGGGGGAACGGCAGCTCACAGATACGCAGTATTTT.

The genes are TRBV6-8 and TRBJ2-1; the D gene is possibly TRBD1 (5 bases). Trimming stripped 6 bases from V and 2 bases from J, with 14 bases between. This CDR3 has 15 amino acids. The germline V gene has CDR1 MNHGY and CDR2 SAAAGT. CDR3 residues: CASRKTANAYNEQFF. The DNA for the CDR3 is TGTGCCAGCAGAAAGACAGCAAATGCCTACAATGAGCAGTTCTTC.

CDR3 protein: CASTQDRLSYEQYF. CDR3 nucleotides: TGCGCCAGCACCCAGGACAGGCTATCCTACGAGCAGTACTTC. This chain connects TRBV5-1 to TRBJ2-7, with 7 positions matching TRBD1. V shed 6 bases and J 1 base; nucleotides not matched to a gene: 7. CDR1 and CDR2 from the germline V gene are SGHRS and YFSETQ. CDR3 size: 14 residues.

This rearrangement joins TRBV6-8 to TRBJ1-3, with D possibly TRBD1 on 6 matching bases. V dropped 10 bases and J dropped 6 bases, with 16 bases sitting between them. The germline V gene encodes CDR1 MNHGY and CDR2 SAAAGT. CDR3 length: 13 residues. CDR3 protein: CAIRNREENTIYF. The CDR3 coding sequence is TGTGCCATCAGGAACAGGGAGGAAAACACCATATATTTT.

This chain connects TRBV11-3 to TRBJ1-3, with 9 nucleotides matching TRBD1. Trimming took 4 bases from V and 1 from J; bases not matched to a gene: 2. The CDR3 is 15 residues long. CDR1 SGHNT and CDR2 YENEEA come from the germline V gene. The CDR3 loop reads CASSYGQGSGNTIYF. CDR3 nucleotides: TGTGCCAGCAGCTACGGACAGGGGTCTGGAAACACCATATATTTT.

The chain joins TRBV5-4 to TRBJ1-2, with D perhaps TRBD1 (5 bases). The CDR3 has 15 amino acids. V was clipped by 0 bases and J by 2 bases, with 11 bases between them. The germline gives CDR1 SGHNT, CDR2 YYREEE (reference sequence). The chain's CDR3 is CASSLAGATNYGYTF. DNA for the CDR3: TGTGCCAGCAGCTTGGCTGGGGCTACAAACTATGGCTACACCTTC.

The chain recombines TRBV23-1 with TRBJ1-2; 7 bases are a match to TRBD1. TRBV23-1 is labeled an ORF, and its function is uncertain. Germline trimming cut 6 bases from V and 7 bases from J; bases unmatched to any gene: 8. The CDR3 totals 13 residues. CDR3 bases: TGCGCCAGCAGCTCAGACAGGGCGGTTGGCTACACCTTC. It yields the protein CASSSDRAVGYTF.

The chain employs TRBV11-3 and TRBJ2-7, with TRBD1 matching 9 bases. The CDR3 loop spans 15 amino acids. The V gene end was trimmed by 2 bases and the J gene end by 2 bases; junction bases not matched to a gene: 4. CDR1 and CDR2 (germline): SGHNT, YENEEA. The CDR3 spells CASSLSGTGTYEQYF. CDR3 nucleotides: TGTGCCAGCAGCTTAAGCGGGACAGGGACCTACGAGCAGTACTTC.

This sequence joins TRBV15 and TRBJ2-7; 8 bases match TRBD2. V lost 2 bases, J lost 6 bases, and 9 bases stayed unmatched. Germline V gene data show CDR1 as LNHNV and CDR2 as YYDKDF (reference sequence). This CDR3 region has 15 residues. The CDR3 DNA reads TGTGCCACCAGCAGACACACGGCGGGAGGTCCCGAGCAGTACTTC. Residues: CATSRHTAGGPEQYF.

V is TRBV6-8 and J is TRBJ1-5; D may be TRBD1 (5 bases). CDR3 length equals 13 residues. V lost 6 bases and J 3 bases, leaving 9 bases between the germline ends. CDR1 is MNHGY, CDR2 SAAAGT, per germline. CDR3 bases: TGTGCCAGCAGAGCAGGGAACAATCAGCCCCAGCATTTT. Protein product: CASRAGNNQPQHF.

The chain has TRBV14 and TRBJ1-4; no firm D call. With 3 bases removed from V and 5 bases from J, the gap between germline ends came to 16 bases. In germline, CDR1 is SGHDN, CDR2 FVKESK. This CDR3 is 16 amino acids long. The CDR3 DNA sequence: TGTGCCAGCAGCCACCCCAGGACGGTGGAGAATGAAAAACTGTTTTTT. Translated: CASSHPRTVENEKLFF.

This clone was recorded a few times. J is TRBJ2-3 and V is TRBV6-8; the D gene is possibly TRBD1 (6 bases). Germline V lookup: CDR1 MNHGY, CDR2 SAAAGT. CDR3 length: 12 residues. The V end was cut by 5 bases, the J end by 4 bases, with 7 bases between. Here the CDR3 reads CASSGGADTQYF. The DNA of the CDR3 is TGTGCCAGCAGTGGGGGCGCAGATACGCAGTATTTT.

V is TRBV10-3 and J is TRBJ2-1, with 11 bases fitting TRBD2. This CDR3 comprises 14 residues. After removal of 10 bases from V and 10 bases from J, the junction contained 12 bases not matched to a gene. Germline V CDR1 and CDR2: ENHRY, SYGVKD. For the CDR3, the DNA is TGTGCCAGCTCTACTAGCGGGGGCCCTCGGGAGCAGTTCTTC. It yields the protein CASSTSGGPREQFF.

The chain uses TRBV28 and TRBJ2-5; D unresolved. This CDR3 spans 12 amino acids. Germline V gene sequence: CDR1 MDHEN, CDR2 SYDVKM. Trimming took off 6 bases at V and 5 bases at J, with 10 bases between the two ends. As DNA, the CDR3 is TGTGCCAGCAGCCGGGTGAGGGAGACCCAGTACTTC. This gives the protein CASSRVRETQYF.

This rearrangement joins TRBV6-8 to TRBJ1-6, with D uncertain. The germline V gene has CDR1 MNHGY and CDR2 SAAAGT. Trimming stripped 4 bases from V and 14 bases from J, with 18 bases between. The CDR3 is made up of 14 amino acids. The CDR3 reads CASSSGSSVNTLHF. The CDR3 coding sequence is TGTGCCAGCAGTTCGGGTTCCAGCGTTAACACCCTCCACTTT.

V and J are TRBV28 and TRBJ1-2; D is ambiguous. Germline V CDR1 and CDR2: MDHEN, SYDVKM. The CDR3 is 14 residues long. The germline V and J ends were trimmed by 10 bases and 8 bases, with 23 bases remaining between them. The CDR3 region is CATRFSASRYGYTF. CDR3 sequence (DNA): TGTGCCACCCGTTTCTCCGCCTCGCGCTACGGCTACACCTTC.

The chain employs TRBV19 and TRBJ1-1; D is unresolved. With 7 bases removed from V and 2 bases from J, the gap between germline ends came to 8 bases. CDR1 LNHDA and CDR2 SQIVND come from the germline V gene (reference sequence). This CDR3 has 12 amino acids. The CDR3 here is CASTPGNTEAFF. The CDR3 DNA reads TGTGCCAGTACCCCGGGTAACACTGAAGCTTTCTTT.

This chain connects TRBV6-8 to TRBJ2-5; 7 bases are shared with TRBD2. The CDR3 runs 19 residues. The ends lost 2 bases at V and 5 bases at J; junction bases unmatched: 20. The V gene's germline CDR1 is MNHGY and CDR2 SAAAGT. The CDR3 here is CASSYAQQMREGPRETQYF. The CDR3 DNA reads TGTGCCAGCAGTTACGCCCAGCAAATGAGGGAGGGCCCTCGGGAGACCCAGTACTTC.